The 9 T cell receptor beta chains presented below share a single source sample, sequenced in a study of early T cells in non-severe SARS-CoV-2 infection. Each CDR3 protein gets one entry after TCRdb re-called the 5' RACE reads with MiXCR. The sample has 50,000 to 75,000 distinct CDR3 sequences, roughly 5.7% seen once. The source was whole blood, collected at baseline. The receptors derive from an adult who was a healthcare worker with PCR-confirmed SARS-CoV-2 infection or an uninfected control (not recorded which).

In its sample, this clonotype was seen many times. The chain has TRBV24-1 and TRBJ1-1, with no clear D. Germline assignment: CDR1 KGHDR and CDR2 SFDVKD. The CDR3 spans 13 residues. The ends were cut back, 3 bases at V and 1 base at J, with 5 bases in the middle. The CDR3 loop reads CATSDSQNTEAFF. The CDR3 nucleotides read TGTGCCACCAGTGATAGCCAGAACACTGAAGCTTTCTTT.

The J gene is TRBJ2-1, the V gene TRBV20-1; 16 bases fit TRBD2. This CDR3 comprises 21 residues. After removal of 4 bases from V and 3 bases from J, the junction contained 18 bases not matched to a gene. Per germline, CDR1 DFQATT and CDR2 SNEGSKA (reference sequence). The CDR3 reads CSAKFTGTSGRASRFYNEQFF. Here the CDR3 DNA reads TGCAGTGCTAAATTCACCGGGACTAGCGGGAGGGCCTCGAGATTCTACAATGAGCAGTTCTTC.

This clonotype was observed many times. V and J are TRBV18 and TRBJ1-1; possibly TRBD1 for D (6 bases). The length of the CDR3 is 16 residues. The ends were cut back, 2 bases at V and 3 bases at J, with 16 bases in the middle. Germline V gene sequence: CDR1 KGHSH, CDR2 LQKENI. For the CDR3, the DNA is TGTGCCAGCTCACCAGTTGGGGGGCAAACGGACACTGAAGCTTTCTTT. This encodes CASSPVGGQTDTEAFF. The variable domain in full, with the rest retrieved from reference TRBV18 and TRBJ1-1, is NAGVMQNPRHLVRRRGQEARLRCSPMKGHSHVYWYRQLPEEGLKFMVYLQKENIIDESGMPKERFSAEFPKEGPSILRIQQVVRGDSAAYFCASSPVGGQTDTEAFFGQGTRLTVV.

This clonotype occurred many times. The chain employs TRBV7-2 and TRBJ2-3; 8 bases are shared with TRBD2. The CDR3 covers 18 residues. V lost 2 bases, J lost 0 bases, and 10 bases stayed unmatched. CDR1 SGHTA and CDR2 FQGNSA come from the germline V gene. CDR3 DNA sequence: TGTGCCAGCAGCTTAAGCAGACTAGCGAGACTTAGCACAGATACGCAGTATTTT. This sequence encodes CASSLSRLARLSTDTQYF.

The genes are TRBV6-1 and TRBJ1-5; 8 positions match TRBD1. This CDR3 spans 13 amino acids. V shed 4 bases and J 7 bases; nucleotides not matched to a gene: 3. In germline, CDR1 is MNHNS, CDR2 SASEGT. The CDR3 region has the DNA TGTGCCAGCAGTGGGACAGGGAACCAGCCCCAGCATTTT. This translates into CASSGTGNQPQHF.

This clonotype was counted ten times or more. The J gene is TRBJ1-3, the V gene TRBV7-2; 7 bases agree with TRBD1. Germline V lookup: CDR1 SGHTA, CDR2 FQGNSA. This CDR3 contains 16 residues. V shed 5 bases, J shed 0 bases, and the junction held 7 bases outside the gene matches. The DNA for the CDR3 is TGTGCCAGCAGCGCCCGACAGGGCCTCTCTGGAAACACCATATATTTT. Its protein product is CASSARQGLSGNTIYF.

The chain recombines TRBV18 with TRBJ2-3; 7 bases line up with TRBD2. V lost 4 bases and J lost 0; bases outside the gene matches: 4. Per germline, CDR1 KGHSH and CDR2 LQKENI. The CDR3 length is 15 residues. CDR3 sequence (DNA): TGTGCCAGCTCACGTGCGGGAGCGAGCACAGATACGCAGTATTTT. Translated, it gives CASSRAGASTDTQYF.

This clonotype was picked up a small number of times. The CDR3: CASSQESRWYNEQFF. CDR3 bases: TGTGCCAGCAGCCAAGAAAGTAGATGGTACAATGAGCAGTTCTTC. The chain recombines TRBV3-2 with TRBJ2-1. TRBV3-2 is assigned pseudogene status. The CDR3 is 15 amino acids.

In this sample, this clonotype turned up a few times. The chain joins TRBV6-6 to TRBJ1-3; D gene uncertain. The CDR3 extends over 14 amino acids. Germline assignment: CDR1 MNHNY and CDR2 SVGAGI (reference sequence). V was shortened by 4 bases and J by 0 bases, with 7 bases between the two germline ends. For the CDR3, the DNA is TGTGCCAGCAGTTTCGGAAACTCTGGAAACACCATATATTTT. Its translation is CASSFGNSGNTIYF.